What follows describes a single T cell receptor (beta chain). This clone was seen just once. Its antigen is currently not known. No base-level quality is on record; no much larger clone is a single base apart. The collaborating institutions used their own protocols to collect whole blood in K2EDTA tubes. For TCRbeta analysis, collaborators shipped samples in one of three forms: frozen whole blood, isolated PBMCs, or DNA extracted from either of those sample types. This record belongs to a study of blood T cell repertoires in COVID-19 (dated by TCRdb to the early 2020s). Describing the broader study: Samples covering the acute and convalescent phases of COVID-19 were provided by collaborators in the United States, Italy and Spain. The prospective study material was composed of cDNA or gDNA derived from T cells, B-cell-depleted T cells, or PBMCs. The dataset comprised deeply sampled blood TCRbeta repertoires from subjects exposed to, actively infected with, or recovered from COVID-19. The repertoires were released in a freely available public database intended as a resource for research on the immune response to SARS-CoV-2. The samples were drawn from two sources: the first 160 participants of the ongoing ImmuneRACE study, and 1,254 subjects contributed by 6 global collaborators. Sample metadata almost always included a de-identified subject ID, COVID-19 status, age in years and sex. Where available, HLA class I and class II types were taken from metadata supplied by the sample provider and were not determined by assay-based typing. Overall results and qualifications from the work: How much clinical and demographic metadata was included differed by source and by participant, and the metadata was provided uncurated.

TCRbeta CDR3 regions were amplified from genomic DNA by means of the immunoSEQ Assay, a bias-controlled multiplex PCR. The original methods were these. Within the assay, amplification of reference gene primers was used to estimate how many nucleated cells each sample contained. Sequence reads were collapsed and filtered to measure the absolute abundance of every unique TCRbeta CDR3 rearrangement. For each sample, productive Simpson clonality was calculated as the square root of Simpson's diversity index over productive rearrangements. Imported from immuneACCESS, the table was reduced by TCRdb to in-frame sequences with V and J called. These copies leave out some clones; in studies compared against another copy, an unresolved V gene accounts for under half, and the cause of the remainder is not known. V and J calls and clone size are copied from that table; D and trimming were computed from the DNA. The sample has approximately 120,000 clones on record, about 80% of them singletons. Together, the top ten hold 12% of the sample.

Per the germline V gene (reference sequence), LNHNV is the CDR1 and YYDKDF is the CDR2. Relative to germline, V is 2 bases shorter and J is 10 bases shorter, with 14 bases between their ends. Spanning cysteine to phenylalanine, the CDR3 consists of 13 amino acids. Solely the CDR3 DNA is kept, with 39 bases framed from the first base. This sequence originates from a man between 60 and 70 years old with acute or convalescent COVID-19. Source material: peripheral blood. Recombination joined TRBV15 with TRBJ1-1, with the identity of the D gene unclear. The CDR3 region reads CATSRLRGVVAFF. The nucleotide sequence reads TGTGCCACCAGCAGACTACGGGGTGTTGTAGCTTTCTTT. The CDR3, completed at both ends by the reference TRBV15 and TRBJ1-1 genes, gives the full variable domain DAMVIQNPRYQVTQFGKPVTLSCSQTLNHNVMYWYQQKSSQAPKLLFHYYDKDFNNEADTPDNFQSRRPNTSFCFLDIRSPGLGDTAMYLCATSRLRGVVAFFGQGTRLTVV.